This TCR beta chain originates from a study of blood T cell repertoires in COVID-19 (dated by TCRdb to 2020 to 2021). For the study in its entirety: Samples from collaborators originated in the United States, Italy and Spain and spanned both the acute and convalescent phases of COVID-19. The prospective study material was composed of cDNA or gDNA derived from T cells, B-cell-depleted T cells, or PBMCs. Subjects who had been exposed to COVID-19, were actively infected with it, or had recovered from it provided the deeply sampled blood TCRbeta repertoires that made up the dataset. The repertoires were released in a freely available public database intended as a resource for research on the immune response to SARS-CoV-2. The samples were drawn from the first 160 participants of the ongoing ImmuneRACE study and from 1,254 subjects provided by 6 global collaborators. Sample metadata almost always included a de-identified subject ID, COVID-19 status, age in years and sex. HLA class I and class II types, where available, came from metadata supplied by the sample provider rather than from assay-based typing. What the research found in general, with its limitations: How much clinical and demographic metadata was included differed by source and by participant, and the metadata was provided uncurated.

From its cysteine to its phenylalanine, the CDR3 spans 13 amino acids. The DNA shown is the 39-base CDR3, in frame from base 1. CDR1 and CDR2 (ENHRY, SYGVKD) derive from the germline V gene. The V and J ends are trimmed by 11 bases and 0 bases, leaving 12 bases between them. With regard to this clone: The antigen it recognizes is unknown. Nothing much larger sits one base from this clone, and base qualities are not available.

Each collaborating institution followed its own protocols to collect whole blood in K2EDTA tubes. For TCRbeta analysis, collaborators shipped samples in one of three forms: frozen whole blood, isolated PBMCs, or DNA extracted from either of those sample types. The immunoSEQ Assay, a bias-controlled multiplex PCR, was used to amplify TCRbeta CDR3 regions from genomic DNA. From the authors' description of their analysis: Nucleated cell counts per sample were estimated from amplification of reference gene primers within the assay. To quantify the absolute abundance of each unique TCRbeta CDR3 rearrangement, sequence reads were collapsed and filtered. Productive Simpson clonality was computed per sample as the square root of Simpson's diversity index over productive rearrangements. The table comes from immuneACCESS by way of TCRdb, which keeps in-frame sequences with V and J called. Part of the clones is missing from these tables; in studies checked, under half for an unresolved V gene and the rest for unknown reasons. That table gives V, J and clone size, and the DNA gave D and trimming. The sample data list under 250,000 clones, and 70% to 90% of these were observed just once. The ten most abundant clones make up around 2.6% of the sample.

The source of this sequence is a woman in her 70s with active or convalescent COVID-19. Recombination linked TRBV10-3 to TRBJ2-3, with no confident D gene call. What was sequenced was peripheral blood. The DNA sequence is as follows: TGTGCCGTAGGAGTAGTAAGCACAGATACGCAGTATTTT. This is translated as CAVGVVSTDTQYF.